Shown below are 26 T cell receptor beta chains from a single sample sequenced in a study of CD8 T cells in Susac syndrome. An amount of RNA that ranged from roughly 0.5 to 1 ug was reverse transcribed with random hexamers. TCRdb ran MiXCR on the immunoSEQ multiplex PCR reads and lists one entry per CDR3 protein. The sample yields 150,000 to 200,000 distinct CDR3 sequences, approximately 96% seen once. Sequencing was performed on CD4+ T cells from PBMCs. These receptors were obtained from a human donor with multiple sclerosis.

This sequence joins TRBV15 and TRBJ1-5, with no clear D. V dropped 1 base and J dropped 1 base, with 2 bases sitting between them. Germline V gives CDR1 LNHNV, CDR2 YYDKDF (reference sequence). CDR3 size: 13 residues. CDR3 nucleotide sequence: TGTGCCACCAGCAGAGCCAGCAATCAGCCCCAGCATTTT. Its translation: CATSRASNQPQHF.

This clonotype was seen once. The rearrangement joins TRBV24-1 to TRBJ1-1, with TRBD1 as a possible D gene (5 bases). Germline loops: CDR1 KGHDR, CDR2 SFDVKD. The CDR3 sequence is 12 residues long. Deletions cut 5 bases from V and 4 bases from J, with 7 bases between. The CDR3 region is CATSVRGTEAFF. CDR3 coding DNA: TGTGCCACCAGTGTGAGGGGCACTGAAGCTTTCTTT.

CDR3 sequence: CASSQDGLLQNEQFF. Written as DNA, the CDR3 is TGTGCCAGCAGCCAAGACGGCCTTTTGCAGAATGAGCAGTTCTTC. The V gene is TRBV3-1, the J gene TRBJ2-1; no definite D call. Germline V CDR1 and CDR2: LGHDT, YNNKEL (reference sequence). Trimming cost V 0 bases and J 7 bases, with 13 bases left between them. This CDR3 contains 15 residues.

The chain carries TRBV29-1 and TRBJ2-1; D not certain. This CDR3 is built from 15 residues. Per the germline V gene, CDR1 is SQVTM and CDR2 is ANQGSEA. V was trimmed by 4 bases and J by 0 bases, leaving 13 bases between them. CDR3 amino acids: CSVAQTVSSYNEQFF. The CDR3 nucleotides are TGCAGCGTTGCACAGACGGTGAGCTCCTACAATGAGCAGTTCTTC.

This chain uses TRBV18 with TRBJ1-2, with TRBD1 identical over 7 bases. CDR3 size: 14 residues. Germline lookup yields CDR1 KGHSH and CDR2 LQKENI. Germline trimming cut 2 bases from V and 4 bases from J; bases unmatched to any gene: 4. The DNA for the CDR3 is TGTGCCAGCTCACCAGACAGGGACGGCTATGGCTACACCTTC. The encoded protein is CASSPDRDGYGYTF.

The V and J genes are TRBV6-6 and TRBJ2-5; D not resolved. The length of the CDR3 is 12 residues. V was trimmed by 6 bases and J by 5 bases, leaving 10 bases between them. CDR1 MNHNY and CDR2 SVGAGI come from the germline V gene (reference sequence). The CDR3 loop is CASSPTRETQYF. The CDR3 DNA is TGTGCCAGCAGCCCGACACGGGAGACCCAGTACTTC.

The chain uses TRBV3-1 and TRBJ1-6; D gene uncertain. This CDR3 contains 14 residues. Germline CDR1 reads LGHDT; CDR2 reads YNNKEL (reference sequence). Trimming shortened V by 2 bases and J by 7 bases, and 9 bases separated the two germline ends. CDR3 protein: CASSQRRTNSPLHF. The CDR3 coding sequence is TGTGCCAGCAGCCAAAGGAGAACCAATTCACCCCTCCACTTT.

This clonotype has a handful of counts. The chain links TRBV6-5 to TRBJ2-5; D not resolved. Germline loops: CDR1 MNHEY, CDR2 SVGAGI. V lost 2 bases and J lost 5, with 3 bases in between. The CDR3 loop spans 11 amino acids. CDR3 in amino acids: CASSYRETQYF. The CDR3, as DNA: TGTGCCAGCAGTTACCGGGAGACCCAGTACTTC.

The chain carries TRBV3-1 and TRBJ2-7; no clear D gene. The germline V gene encodes CDR1 LGHDT and CDR2 YNNKEL (reference sequence). This CDR3 comprises 17 residues. The V end was cut by 4 bases, the J end by 2 bases, with 21 bases between. CDR3 coding DNA: TGTGCCAGCAGCCCGACAAATCTTGGATTCTGGACCTACGAGCAGTACTTC. Translating it yields CASSPTNLGFWTYEQYF.

This chain uses TRBV14 with TRBJ2-7, with TRBD1 identical over 9 bases. V gave up 6 bases and J gave up 3 bases; unmatched junction bases: 6. CDR1 is SGHDN, CDR2 FVKESK, per germline. CDR3 length equals 14 residues. The CDR3 loop reads CASRSGQGNYEQYF. The CDR3 DNA reads as TGTGCCAGCAGATCGGGACAGGGCAACTACGAGCAGTACTTC.

The V call is TRBV12-3 or TRBV12-4, the J call TRBJ2-2; D unresolved. This CDR3 has 14 residues. Between the trimmed V and J ends, which lost 4 bases and 4 bases, there was a span of 10 bases. The DNA for the CDR3 is TGTGCCAGCAGTTCGGGTCGAACCACCGGGGAGCTGTTTTTT. Protein sequence: CASSSGRTTGELFF.

DNA for the CDR3: TGCAGTGCTAGTTGGGCGGGGGGGCCCTACAATGAGCAGTTCTTC. Translation: CSASWAGGPYNEQFF. This sequence joins TRBV20-1 and TRBJ2-1, with 9 bases that match TRBD2. CDR3 length: 15 amino acids. Germline V CDR1 and CDR2: DFQATT, SNEGSKA (reference sequence). The trim removed 3 bases at V and 2 bases at J, leaving 5 bases unmatched.

This clonotype was picked up one time. The V call is TRBV2, the J call TRBJ2-7, with 8 bases aligning to TRBD1. V lost 6 bases to trimming and J lost 5 bases; unmatched junction nucleotides: 12. Germline lookup yields CDR1 SNHLY and CDR2 FYNNEI. There are 15 residues in the CDR3. CDR3 sequence reads: CASSPRDRLSDEQYF. The CDR3 DNA is TGTGCCAGCAGCCCCCGGGACAGGTTATCCGACGAGCAGTACTTC.

The CDR3 coding sequence is TGTGCCAGCAGCTACGGGGGGGCTGGCACAGATACGCAGTATTTT. It specifies CASSYGGAGTDTQYF. The chain joins TRBV4-2 to TRBJ2-3; 8 bases match TRBD2. Germline V gene lookup returns CDR1 LGHNA and CDR2 YNFKEQ. The trim removed 5 bases at V and 1 base at J, leaving 5 bases unmatched. This CDR3 is built from 15 residues.

This clonotype was seen just once. This chain uses TRBV20-1 with TRBJ1-5; D is unresolved. The V end was cut by 3 bases, the J end by 0 bases, with 6 bases between. From germline, CDR1 is DFQATT and CDR2 SNEGSKA (reference sequence). There are 13 residues in the CDR3. The CDR3 DNA is TGCAGTGCTAGTTTGGATAGCAATCAGCCCCAGCATTTT. This gives the protein CSASLDSNQPQHF.

The V call is TRBV28, the J call TRBJ2-5; D is ambiguous. This CDR3 has 14 residues. Trimming removed 3 bases at V and 5 bases at J, with 13 bases between. CDR1 is MDHEN and CDR2 is SYDVKM in the germline V gene. The CDR3 region has the DNA TGTGCCAGCAGTTTGACCATAAAGAGGGAGACCCAGTACTTC. It translates to CASSLTIKRETQYF.

In this sample, this clonotype turned up once. DNA for the CDR3: TGTGCCAGCAGCGTGGACAGGGGAGAAACTGAAGCTTTCTTT. It yields the protein CASSVDRGETEAFF. This chain joins TRBV2 and TRBJ1-1; TRBD1 matches at 9 bases. V shed 6 bases and J 5 bases; nucleotides not matched to a gene: 7. The germline gives CDR1 SNHLY, CDR2 FYNNEI. The CDR3 sequence is 14 residues long.

This chain joins TRBV12-3 or TRBV12-4 and TRBJ1-2; D unclear. Trimming removed 5 bases from V and 4 bases from J, with 14 bases in between. There are 14 residues in the CDR3. CDR3 residues: CASSQSSGGYGYTF. Written as DNA, the CDR3 is TGTGCCAGCAGTCAATCTTCAGGCGGCTATGGCTACACCTTC.

This sequence joins TRBV30 and TRBJ2-2, with TRBD1 identical over 8 bases. The V segment lost 2 bases and the J segment 1 base; nucleotides outside the gene matches: 9. The CDR3 spans 17 residues. Germline V CDR1 and CDR2: GTSNPN, SVGIG (reference sequence). The CDR3 DNA reads TGTGCCTGGAGTACGGTGCCCGGGACAGGGAACACCGGGGAGCTGTTTTTT. It yields the protein CAWSTVPGTGNTGELFF. Full variable domain (remainder filled in from reference TRBV30 and TRBJ2-2): SQTIHQWPATLVQPVGSPLSLECTVEGTSNPNLYWYRQAAGRGLQLLFYSVGIGQISSEVPQNLSASRPQDRQFILSSKKLLLSDSGFYLCAWSTVPGTGNTGELFFGEGSRLTVL.

The chain couples TRBV7-2 to TRBJ2-1; possible D gene TRBD1, 7 bases. The CDR3 runs to 16 residues. Per the germline V gene, CDR1 is SGHTA and CDR2 is FQGNSA. The V end lost 7 bases, the J end lost 0 bases, and 16 bases lay between the germline ends. Here the CDR3 reads CASTLSGGSSYNEQFF. The CDR3 bases are TGTGCCAGCACCCTGTCAGGGGGGAGCTCCTACAATGAGCAGTTCTTC. The variable domain in full, completed from reference TRBV7-2 and TRBJ2-1, reads GAGVSQSPSNKVTEKGKDVELRCDPISGHTALYWYRQSLGQGLEFLIYFQGNSAPDKSGLPSDRFSAERTGGSVSTLTIQRTQQEDSAVYLCASTLSGGSSYNEQFFGPGTRLTVL.

The chain employs TRBV4-3 and TRBJ2-3; 11 bases align to TRBD2. Trimming at V came to 1 base and at J to 1 base, leaving 4 bases not matched to a gene. The CDR3 is 17 residues long. The germline gives CDR1 LGHNA, CDR2 YSLEER. CDR3 region: CASSQGQGLAGTDTQYF. The DNA of the CDR3 is TGCGCCAGCAGCCAAGGACAGGGACTAGCGGGCACAGATACGCAGTATTTT.

The chain carries TRBV30 and TRBJ1-6; no clear D gene. The CDR3 covers 12 residues. The germline V and J ends were trimmed by 2 bases and 7 bases, with 6 bases remaining between them. CDR1 is GTSNPN and CDR2 is SVGIG in the germline V gene (reference sequence). CDR3 residues: CAWSPANSPLHF. In DNA, the CDR3 is TGTGCCTGGAGTCCGGCGAATTCACCCCTCCACTTT.

This chain links TRBV5-1 with TRBJ2-2; D is unresolved. V lost 0 bases and J lost 4, with 4 bases in between. CDR3 size: 13 residues. From germline, CDR1 is SGHRS and CDR2 YFSETQ. The CDR3 DNA reads as TGCGCCAGCAGCTTGGAGGTCACCGGGGAGCTGTTTTTT. Residues: CASSLEVTGELFF.

The rearrangement links TRBV3-1 to TRBJ1-2; 7 positions match TRBD1. The V gene's germline CDR1 is LGHDT and CDR2 YNNKEL (reference sequence). The V gene end was trimmed by 4 bases and the J gene end by 7 bases; junction bases not matched to a gene: 6. The CDR3 length is 13 residues. The CDR3 reads CASSRGTVAGYTF. The CDR3 DNA reads TGTGCCAGCAGCCGGGGGACAGTAGCTGGCTACACCTTC.

The chain employs TRBV5-4 and TRBJ2-7; D unclear. CDR1 and CDR2 from the germline V gene are SGHNT and YYREEE (reference sequence). The CDR3 is made up of 14 amino acids. Trimming shortened V by 4 bases and J by 0 bases, and 11 bases separated the two germline ends. Here the CDR3 reads CASSPPDTSYEQYF. The CDR3 DNA reads TGTGCCAGCAGCCCTCCCGACACCTCCTACGAGCAGTACTTC.

This chain links TRBV3-1 with TRBJ1-5, with a weak D call TRBD1 (5 bases). The CDR3 totals 17 residues. Germline lookup yields CDR1 LGHDT and CDR2 YNNKEL (reference sequence). With 4 bases removed from V and 0 bases from J, the gap between germline ends came to 16 bases. CDR3 sequence: CASSPPKGADSNQPQHF. CDR3 bases: TGTGCCAGCAGCCCCCCTAAAGGGGCCGATAGCAATCAGCCCCAGCATTTT.